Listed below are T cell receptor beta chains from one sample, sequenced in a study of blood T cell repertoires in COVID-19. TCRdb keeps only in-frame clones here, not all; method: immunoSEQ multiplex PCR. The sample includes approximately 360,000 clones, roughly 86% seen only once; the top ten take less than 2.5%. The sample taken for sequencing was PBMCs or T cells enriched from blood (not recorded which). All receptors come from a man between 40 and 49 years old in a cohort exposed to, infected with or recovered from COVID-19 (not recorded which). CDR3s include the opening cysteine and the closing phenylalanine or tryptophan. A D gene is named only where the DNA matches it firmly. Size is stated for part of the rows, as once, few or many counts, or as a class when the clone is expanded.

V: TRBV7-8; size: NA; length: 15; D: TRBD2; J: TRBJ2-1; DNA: TGTGCCAGCAGCGTAGCGGGAGGATCCTACAATGAGCAGTTCTTC; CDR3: CASSVAGGSYNEQFF
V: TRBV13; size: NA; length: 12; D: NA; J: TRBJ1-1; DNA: TGTGCCAGCAGGCTCCCTGGGGGGGAAGCTTTCTTT; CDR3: CASRLPGGEAFF
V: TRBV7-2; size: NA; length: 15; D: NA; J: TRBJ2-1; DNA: TGTGCCAGCAGCTCAGTGGGCCAGGTTGGTGGTGAGCAGTTCTTC; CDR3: CASSSVGQVGGEQFF
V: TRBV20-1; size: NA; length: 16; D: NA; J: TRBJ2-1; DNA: TGCAGTGCTAGTGCGAGACAGGAAAGAACATACAATGAGCAGTTCTTC; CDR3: CSASARQERTYNEQFF
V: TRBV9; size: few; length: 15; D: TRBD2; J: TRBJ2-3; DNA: TGTGCCAGCAGCGTAGGCCGTCTAGCGGGAGATACGCAGTATTTT; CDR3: CASSVGRLAGDTQYF
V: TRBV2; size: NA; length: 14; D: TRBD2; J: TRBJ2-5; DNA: TGTGCCAGCAGTGGGGTAGCGGGCGGGGAGACCCAGTACTTC; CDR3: CASSGVAGGETQYF
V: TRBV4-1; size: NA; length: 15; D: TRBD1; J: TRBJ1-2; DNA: TGCGCCAGCAGCCAAGATCAGACAGGGCCCTATGGCTACACCTTC; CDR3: CASSQDQTGPYGYTF
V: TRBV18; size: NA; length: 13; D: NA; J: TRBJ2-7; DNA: TGTGCCAGCTCACCACCCGGGGACTACGAGCAGTACTTC; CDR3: CASSPPGDYEQYF
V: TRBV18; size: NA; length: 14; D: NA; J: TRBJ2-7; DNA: TGTGCCAGCTCGGTGACAGGTCCGTCCTACGAGCAGTACTTC; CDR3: CASSVTGPSYEQYF
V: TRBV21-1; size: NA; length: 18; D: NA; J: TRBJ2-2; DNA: TGTGCCAGCAGCAAGAGTAGCCCGGACAGGTTGAACACCGGGGAGCTGTTTTTT; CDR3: CASSKSSPDRLNTGELFF
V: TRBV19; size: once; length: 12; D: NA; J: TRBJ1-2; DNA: TGTGCCACCCAAGGGGGTTTCTATGGCTACACCTTC; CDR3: CATQGGFYGYTF
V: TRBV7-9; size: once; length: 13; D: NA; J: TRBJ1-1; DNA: TGTGCCAGCAGCTTAGACAGGGCTACTGAAGCTTTCTTT; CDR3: CASSLDRATEAFF
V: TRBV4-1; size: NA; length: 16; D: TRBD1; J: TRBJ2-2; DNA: TGCGCCAGCAGCCAACGACGGGACAGGGAGACCGGGGAGCTGTTTTTT; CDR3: CASSQRRDRETGELFF
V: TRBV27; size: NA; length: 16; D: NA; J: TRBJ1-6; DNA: TGTGCCAGCAGTCCACAACCGGGTCTACCTAATTCACCCCTCCACTTT; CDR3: CASSPQPGLPNSPLHF
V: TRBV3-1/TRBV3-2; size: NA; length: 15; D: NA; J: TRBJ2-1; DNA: TGTGCCAGCAGCCAAGATACCGGGACTTACAATGAGCAGTTCTTC; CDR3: CASSQDTGTYNEQFF
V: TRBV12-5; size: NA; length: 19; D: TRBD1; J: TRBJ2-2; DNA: TGTGCTAGTGGTTTACGGCCTGCCAAGGGGACAGGATACACCGGGGAGCTGTTTTTT; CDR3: CASGLRPAKGTGYTGELFF
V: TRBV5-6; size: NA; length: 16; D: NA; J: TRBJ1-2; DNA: TGTGCCAGCAGCCACTTGCGAGGGAACAGAGACTATGGCTACACCTTC; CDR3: CASSHLRGNRDYGYTF
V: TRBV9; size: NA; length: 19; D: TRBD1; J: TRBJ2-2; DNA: TGTGCCAGCAGCGATCATCTAGGGACAGGGTCCCCGACAACCGGGGAGCTGTTTTTT; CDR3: CASSDHLGTGSPTTGELFF
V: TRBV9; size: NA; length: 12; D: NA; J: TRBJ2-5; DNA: TGTGCCAGCAGCCCCCCCGGGGAGACCCAGTACTTC; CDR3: CASSPPGETQYF
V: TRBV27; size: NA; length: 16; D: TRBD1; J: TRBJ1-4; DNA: TGTGCCAGCAGTTTAGGGGGACAGGCGTTCAATGAAAAACTGTTTTTT; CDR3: CASSLGGQAFNEKLFF
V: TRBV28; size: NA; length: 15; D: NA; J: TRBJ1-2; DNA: TGTGCCAGCAACCAACATGCTTACGACGGGTATGGCTACACCTTC; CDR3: CASNQHAYDGYGYTF
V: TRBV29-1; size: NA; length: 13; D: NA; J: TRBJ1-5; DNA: TGCAGCGTGGGGGACAATAGCAATCAGCCCCAGCATTTT; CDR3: CSVGDNSNQPQHF
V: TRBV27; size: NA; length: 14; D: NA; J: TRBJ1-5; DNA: TGTGCCAGCAGCCTACAGGGAAGCAATCAGCCCCAGCATTTT; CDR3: CASSLQGSNQPQHF
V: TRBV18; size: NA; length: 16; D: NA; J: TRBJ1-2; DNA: TGTGCCAGCTCACCATCGACAGGAGGCTCTAACTATGGCTACACCTTC; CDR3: CASSPSTGGSNYGYTF
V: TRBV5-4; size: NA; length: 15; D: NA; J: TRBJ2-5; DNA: TGTGCCAGCAGCTTGGCGCGGCGAAACCAAGAGACCCAGTACTTC; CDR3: CASSLARRNQETQYF
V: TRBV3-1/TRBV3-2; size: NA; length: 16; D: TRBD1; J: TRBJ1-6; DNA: TGTGCCAGCAGCCACACCGGACAGGGGAAAAATTCACCCCTCCACTTT; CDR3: CASSHTGQGKNSPLHF
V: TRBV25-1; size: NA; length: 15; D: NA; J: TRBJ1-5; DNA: TGTGCCAGCAGTGCGGGCAGGGCAAGCAATCAGCCCCAGCATTTT; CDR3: CASSAGRASNQPQHF
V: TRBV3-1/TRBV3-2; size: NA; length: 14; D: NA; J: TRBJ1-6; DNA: TGTGCCAGCAGCCAAGCTCTTTATAATTCACCCCTCCACTTT; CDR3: CASSQALYNSPLHF
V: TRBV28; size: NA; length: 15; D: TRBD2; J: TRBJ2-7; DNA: TGTGCCAGCAGTTCAATAGCGGGAGGGCCCGACGAGCAGTACTTC; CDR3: CASSSIAGGPDEQYF
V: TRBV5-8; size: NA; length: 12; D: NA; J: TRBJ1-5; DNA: TGTGCCAGCAACACCGGGAGGACTGCCCAGCATTTT; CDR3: CASNTGRTAQHF
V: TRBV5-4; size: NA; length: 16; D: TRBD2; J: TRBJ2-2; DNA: TGTGCCAGCTCCCCCAGGGCGGGAGGGAACACCGGGGAGCTGTTTTTT; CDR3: CASSPRAGGNTGELFF
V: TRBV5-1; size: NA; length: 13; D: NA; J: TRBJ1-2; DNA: TGCGCCAGCAGCTTGTACACAGCCCATGGCTACACCTTC; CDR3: CASSLYTAHGYTF
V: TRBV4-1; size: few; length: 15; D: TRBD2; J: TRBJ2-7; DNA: TGCGCCAGCAGCCAGGGGGGGACCGCTGTTTACGAGCAGTACTTC; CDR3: CASSQGGTAVYEQYF
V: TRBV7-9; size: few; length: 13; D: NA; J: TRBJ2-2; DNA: TGTGCCAGCAGCCCCCAGGGCTCCGGGGAGCTGTTTTTT; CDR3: CASSPQGSGELFF
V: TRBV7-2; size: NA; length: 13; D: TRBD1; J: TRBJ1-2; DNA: TGTGCCAGCAGCTCGGACAGGGTCGGTGGCTACACCTTC; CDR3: CASSSDRVGGYTF
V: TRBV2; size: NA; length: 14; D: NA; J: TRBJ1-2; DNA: TGTGCCAGCAACCAAGAGTGGACCGGGGATGGCTACACCTTC; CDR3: CASNQEWTGDGYTF
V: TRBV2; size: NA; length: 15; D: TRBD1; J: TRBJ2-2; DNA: TGTGCCAGCAGTGCGGACAGGGGAGGCACCGGGGAGCTGTTTTTT; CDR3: CASSADRGGTGELFF
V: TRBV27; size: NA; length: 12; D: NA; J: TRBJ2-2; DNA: TGTGCCAGCAGTTCAAACACCGGGGAGCTGTTTTTT; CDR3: CASSSNTGELFF
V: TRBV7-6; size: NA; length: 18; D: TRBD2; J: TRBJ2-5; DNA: TGTGCCAGCAGCTTAGGGATTCTAGCGGGAGGGTCCCAAGAGACCCAGTACTTC; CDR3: CASSLGILAGGSQETQYF
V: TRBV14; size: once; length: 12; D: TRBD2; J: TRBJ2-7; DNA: TGTGCCAGCAGTGTGGGGGGGTACGAGCAGTACTTC; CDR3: CASSVGGYEQYF
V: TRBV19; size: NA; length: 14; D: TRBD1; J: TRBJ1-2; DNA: TGTGCCAGTAGTATAGGACAGGGGGCCGGTGGCTACACCTTC; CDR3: CASSIGQGAGGYTF
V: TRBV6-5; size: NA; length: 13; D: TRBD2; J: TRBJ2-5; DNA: TGTGCCAGCATGCTAGCGGGAGCAGAGACCCAGTACTTC; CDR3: CASMLAGAETQYF